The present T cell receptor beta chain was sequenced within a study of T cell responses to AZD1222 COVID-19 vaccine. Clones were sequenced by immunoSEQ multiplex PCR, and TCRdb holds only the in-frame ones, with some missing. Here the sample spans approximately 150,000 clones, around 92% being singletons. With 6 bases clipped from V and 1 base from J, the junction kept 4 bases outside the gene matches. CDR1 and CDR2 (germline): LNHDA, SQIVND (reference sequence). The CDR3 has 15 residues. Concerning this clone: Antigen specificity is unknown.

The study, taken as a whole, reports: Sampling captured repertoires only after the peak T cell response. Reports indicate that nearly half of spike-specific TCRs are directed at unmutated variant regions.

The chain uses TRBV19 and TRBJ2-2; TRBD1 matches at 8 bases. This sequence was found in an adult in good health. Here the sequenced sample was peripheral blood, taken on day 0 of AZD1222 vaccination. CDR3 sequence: CASRPGTGNTGELFF. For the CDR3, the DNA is TGTGCCAGTAGGCCTGGGACAGGGAACACCGGGGAGCTGTTTTTT.